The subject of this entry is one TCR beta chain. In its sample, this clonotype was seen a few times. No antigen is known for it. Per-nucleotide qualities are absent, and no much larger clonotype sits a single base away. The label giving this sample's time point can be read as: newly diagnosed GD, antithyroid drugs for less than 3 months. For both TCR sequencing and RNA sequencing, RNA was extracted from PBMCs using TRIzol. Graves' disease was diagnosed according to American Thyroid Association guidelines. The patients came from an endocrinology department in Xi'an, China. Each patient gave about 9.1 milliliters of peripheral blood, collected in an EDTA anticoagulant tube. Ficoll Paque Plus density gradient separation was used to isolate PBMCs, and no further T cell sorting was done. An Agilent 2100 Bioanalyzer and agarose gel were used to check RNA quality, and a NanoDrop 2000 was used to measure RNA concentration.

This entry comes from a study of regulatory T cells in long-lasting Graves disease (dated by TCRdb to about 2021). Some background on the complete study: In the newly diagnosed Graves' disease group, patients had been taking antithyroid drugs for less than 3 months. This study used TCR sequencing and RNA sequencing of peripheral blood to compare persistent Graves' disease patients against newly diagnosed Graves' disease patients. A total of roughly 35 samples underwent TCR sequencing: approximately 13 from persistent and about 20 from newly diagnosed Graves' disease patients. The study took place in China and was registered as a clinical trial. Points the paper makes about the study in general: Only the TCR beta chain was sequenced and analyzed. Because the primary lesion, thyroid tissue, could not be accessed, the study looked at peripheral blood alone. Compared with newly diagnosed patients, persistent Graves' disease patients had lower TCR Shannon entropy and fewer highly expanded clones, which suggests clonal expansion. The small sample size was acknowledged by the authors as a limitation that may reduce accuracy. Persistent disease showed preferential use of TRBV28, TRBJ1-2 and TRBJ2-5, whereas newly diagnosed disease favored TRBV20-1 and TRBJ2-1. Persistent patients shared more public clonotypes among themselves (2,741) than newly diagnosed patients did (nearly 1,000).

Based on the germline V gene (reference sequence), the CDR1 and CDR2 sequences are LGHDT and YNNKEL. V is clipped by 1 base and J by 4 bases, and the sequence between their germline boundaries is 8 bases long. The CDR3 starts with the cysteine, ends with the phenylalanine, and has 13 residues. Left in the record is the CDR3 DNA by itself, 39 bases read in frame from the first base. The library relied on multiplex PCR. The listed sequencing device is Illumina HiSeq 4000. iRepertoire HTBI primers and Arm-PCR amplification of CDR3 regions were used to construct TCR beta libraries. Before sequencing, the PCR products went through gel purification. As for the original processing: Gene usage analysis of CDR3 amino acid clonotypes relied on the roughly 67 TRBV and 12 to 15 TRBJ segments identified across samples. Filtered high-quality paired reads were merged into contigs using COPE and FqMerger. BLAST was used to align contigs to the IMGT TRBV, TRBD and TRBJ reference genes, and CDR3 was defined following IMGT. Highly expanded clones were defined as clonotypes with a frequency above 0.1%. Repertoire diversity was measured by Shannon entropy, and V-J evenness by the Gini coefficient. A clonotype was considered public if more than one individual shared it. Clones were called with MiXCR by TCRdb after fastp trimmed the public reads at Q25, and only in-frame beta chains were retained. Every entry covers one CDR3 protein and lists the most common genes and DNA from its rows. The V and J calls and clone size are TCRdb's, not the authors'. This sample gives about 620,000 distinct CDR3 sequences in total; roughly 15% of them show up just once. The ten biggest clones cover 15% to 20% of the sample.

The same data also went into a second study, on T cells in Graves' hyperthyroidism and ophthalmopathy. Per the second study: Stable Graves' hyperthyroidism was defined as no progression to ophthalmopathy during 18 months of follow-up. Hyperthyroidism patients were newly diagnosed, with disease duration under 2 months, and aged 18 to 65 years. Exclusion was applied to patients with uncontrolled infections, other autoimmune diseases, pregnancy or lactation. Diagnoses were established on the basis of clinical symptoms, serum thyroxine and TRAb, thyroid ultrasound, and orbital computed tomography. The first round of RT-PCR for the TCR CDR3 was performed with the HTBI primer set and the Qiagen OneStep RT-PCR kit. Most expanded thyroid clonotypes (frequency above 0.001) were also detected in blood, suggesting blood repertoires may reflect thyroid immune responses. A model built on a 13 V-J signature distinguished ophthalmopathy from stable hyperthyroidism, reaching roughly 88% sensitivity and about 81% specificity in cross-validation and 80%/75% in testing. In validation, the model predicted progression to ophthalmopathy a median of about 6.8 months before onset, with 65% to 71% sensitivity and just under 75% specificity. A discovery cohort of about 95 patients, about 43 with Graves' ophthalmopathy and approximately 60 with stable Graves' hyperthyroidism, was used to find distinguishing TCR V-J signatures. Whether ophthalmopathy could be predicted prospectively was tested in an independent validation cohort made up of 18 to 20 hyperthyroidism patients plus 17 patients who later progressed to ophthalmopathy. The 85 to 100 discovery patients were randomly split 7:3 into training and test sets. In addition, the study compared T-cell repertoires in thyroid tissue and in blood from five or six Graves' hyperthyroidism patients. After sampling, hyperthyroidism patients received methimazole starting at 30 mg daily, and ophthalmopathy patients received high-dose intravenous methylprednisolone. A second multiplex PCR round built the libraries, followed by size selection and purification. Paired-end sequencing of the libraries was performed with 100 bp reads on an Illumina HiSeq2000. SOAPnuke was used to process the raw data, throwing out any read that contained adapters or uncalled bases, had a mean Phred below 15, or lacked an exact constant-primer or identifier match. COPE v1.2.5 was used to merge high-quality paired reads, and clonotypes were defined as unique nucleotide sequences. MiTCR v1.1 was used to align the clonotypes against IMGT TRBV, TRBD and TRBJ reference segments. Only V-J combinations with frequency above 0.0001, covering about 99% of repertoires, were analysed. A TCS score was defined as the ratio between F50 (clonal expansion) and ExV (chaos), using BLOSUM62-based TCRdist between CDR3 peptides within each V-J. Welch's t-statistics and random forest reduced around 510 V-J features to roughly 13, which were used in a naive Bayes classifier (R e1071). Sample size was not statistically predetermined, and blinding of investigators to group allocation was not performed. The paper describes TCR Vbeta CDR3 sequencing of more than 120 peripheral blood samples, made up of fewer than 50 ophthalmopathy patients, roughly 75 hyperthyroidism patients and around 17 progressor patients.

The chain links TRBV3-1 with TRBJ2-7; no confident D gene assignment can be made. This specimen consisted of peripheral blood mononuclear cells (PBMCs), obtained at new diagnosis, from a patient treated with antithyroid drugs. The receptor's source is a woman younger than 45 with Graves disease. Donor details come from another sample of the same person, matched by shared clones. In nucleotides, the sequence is TGTGCCAGCAGCCAAGTAGGCAGGTACGAGCAGTACTTC. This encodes CASSQVGRYEQYF.